One and the same sample provided the 15 T cell receptor beta chains below, sequenced in a study of T cell changes during pregnancy in multiple sclerosis (dated by TCRdb to the late 2010s). Library creation used the immunoSEQ multiplex PCR assay. The immuneACCESS repertoire file appears here via TCRdb, limited to in-frame rearrangements. These files lack a portion of the clones; in checked studies, under half of the deficit traces to unresolved V genes, and the cause of the others is not known. This sample comprises around 92,000 clones, around 92% of them detected only once. The top ten constitute 2% to 2.5% of the sample. Source: peripheral blood, taken in the third trimester of pregnancy. These receptors were taken from a female donor with multiple sclerosis, enrolled in a pregnancy study.

The gene calls are TRBV19 and TRBJ2-7, with a tentative D call TRBD1 (6 bases). This CDR3 region has 11 residues. Germline V CDR1 and CDR2: LNHDA, SQIVND (reference sequence). The V end lost 5 bases, the J end lost 12 bases, and 14 bases lay between the germline ends. The CDR3 nucleotides read TGTGCCAGTAGTGTGGGGGACACTCGGTACTTC. It yields the protein CASSVGDTRYF. Using reference TRBV19 and TRBJ2-7 for the parts outside the CDR3, the full variable domain is DGGITQSPKYLFRKEGQNVTLSCEQNLNHDAMYWYRQDPGQGLRLIYYSQIVNDFQKGDIAEGYSVSREKKESFPLTVTSAQKNPTAFYLCASSVGDTRYFGPGTRLTVT.

V gene TRBV5-4 combines with J gene TRBJ2-1, with a possible D match to TRBD2 (5 bases). Germline loops: CDR1 SGHNT, CDR2 YYREEE (reference sequence). The CDR3 contains 12 residues. Trimming left V 4 bases short and J 8 bases short, with 10 bases between. CDR3 loop: CASSREGYEQFF. CDR3 nucleotides: TGTGCCAGCAGCCGTGAGGGCTATGAGCAGTTCTTC. The full variable domain, completed using reference TRBV5-4 and TRBJ2-1, is ETGVTQSPTHLIKTRGQQVTLRCSSQSGHNTVSWYQQALGQGPQFIFQYYREEENGRGNFPPRFSGLQFPNYSSELNVNALELDDSALYLCASSREGYEQFFGPGTRLTVL.

The rearrangement joins TRBV29-1 to TRBJ2-1, with TRBD2 matching 9 bases. The ends lost 4 bases at V and 7 bases at J; junction bases unmatched: 8. Germline V gives CDR1 SQVTM, CDR2 ANQGSEA. The CDR3 length is 14 residues. The CDR3 sequence is CSVVHGGRVNEQFF. The CDR3 DNA is TGCAGCGTTGTACATGGCGGGAGGGTGAATGAGCAGTTCTTC.

The chain links TRBV5-1 to TRBJ1-2; 12 bases map to TRBD1. There are 18 residues in the CDR3. The ends lost 2 bases at V and 5 bases at J; junction bases unmatched: 13. The germline V gene encodes CDR1 SGHRS and CDR2 YFSETQ. This CDR3 reads CASSFVRDRGLDRYGYTF. CDR3 sequence (DNA): TGCGCCAGCAGCTTCGTTAGGGACAGGGGGCTTGATAGGTATGGCTACACCTTC.

The chain joins TRBV9 to TRBJ1-3; 8 bases match TRBD1. Looked up from germline, CDR1 is SGDLS and CDR2 is YYNGEE. The trim removed 4 bases at V and 0 bases at J, leaving 6 bases unmatched. There are 16 residues in the CDR3. This CDR3 reads CASSPQGQASGNTIYF. In DNA, the CDR3 is TGTGCCAGCAGCCCCCAGGGACAGGCCTCTGGAAACACCATATATTTT.

This clone came up once. The V and J genes are TRBV7-3 and TRBJ2-1, with a weak D call TRBD2 (5 bases). Between the trimmed V and J ends, which lost 5 bases and 5 bases, there was a span of 10 bases. The CDR3 has 13 residues. Germline V gives CDR1 SGHTA, CDR2 FQGTGA. CDR3 protein: CASSNLRDNEQFF. The CDR3, as DNA: TGTGCCAGCAGCAACCTGAGGGACAATGAGCAGTTCTTC.

In this sample, this clone turned up once. The chain links TRBV9 to TRBJ2-7; 11 bases fit TRBD1. The V segment lost 3 bases and the J segment 4 bases; nucleotides outside the gene matches: 9. The CDR3 length is 16 residues. CDR1 is SGDLS and CDR2 is YYNGEE in the germline V gene. The CDR3: CASSAAGGQGAYEQYF. The CDR3 DNA reads as TGTGCCAGCAGCGCGGCCGGAGGACAGGGGGCTTACGAGCAGTACTTC. The full variable domain, its missing parts supplied by reference TRBV9 and TRBJ2-7, is DSGVTQTPKHLITATGQRVTLRCSPRSGDLSVYWYQQSLDQGLQFLIQYYNGEERAKGNILERFSAQQFPDLHSELNLSSLELGDSALYFCASSAAGGQGAYEQYFGPGTRLTVT.

The V and J genes are TRBV5-8 and TRBJ2-5; tentatively, D is TRBD2 (6 bases). With 4 bases removed from V and 2 bases from J, the gap between germline ends came to 12 bases. The CDR3 contains 14 residues. Germline-derived CDR1 and CDR2 are SGHTS and YDEGEE. The CDR3 bases are TGTGCCAGCAGCCATGGGGGGTGGCAAGAGACCCAGTACTTC. Encoded protein: CASSHGGWQETQYF.

V is TRBV16 and J is TRBJ1-5; the D is unclear. The V and J ends lost 4 bases and 4 bases respectively, with 5 bases between them. The CDR3 consists of 12 residues. Germline CDR1 and CDR2: KGHSY and FQNENV. CDR3 in DNA: TGTGCCAGCAGCCCACTAAATCAGCCCCAGCATTTT. It specifies CASSPLNQPQHF.

This clone occurred once. The chain employs TRBV7-6 and TRBJ1-3; TRBD1 is a possible D gene (6 bases). V was pared by 5 bases and J by 0 bases, with 11 bases between. The germline V gene has CDR1 SGHVS and CDR2 FNYEAQ. The CDR3 has 15 amino acids. DNA for the CDR3: TGTGCCAGCAGCCCGGACAGATACTCTGGAAACACCATATATTTT. Translating it yields CASSPDRYSGNTIYF. Looking up the rest from reference TRBV7-6 and TRBJ1-3 gives the full variable domain: GAGVSQSPRYKVTKRGQDVALRCDPISGHVSLYWYRQALGQGPEFLTYFNYEAQQDKSGLPNDRFSAERPEGSISTLTIQRTEQRDSAMYRCASSPDRYSGNTIYFGEGSWLTVV.

The V gene is TRBV9, the J gene TRBJ2-3, with TRBD2 identical over 12 bases. The CDR3 contains 15 residues. CDR1 is SGDLS, CDR2 YYNGEE, per germline. V lost 4 bases, J lost 5 bases, and 5 bases stayed unmatched. The CDR3 DNA is TGTGCCAGCAGCCCCCGACTAGCGGGAGTAGATACGCAGTATTTT. As protein: CASSPRLAGVDTQYF. Together with reference TRBV9 and TRBJ2-3, the CDR3 gives the full variable domain: DSGVTQTPKHLITATGQRVTLRCSPRSGDLSVYWYQQSLDQGLQFLIQYYNGEERAKGNILERFSAQQFPDLHSELNLSSLELGDSALYFCASSPRLAGVDTQYFGPGTRLTVL.

The chain carries TRBV28 and TRBJ1-5, with 8 bases fitting TRBD1. The germline V gene has CDR1 MDHEN and CDR2 SYDVKM. V lost 3 bases, J lost 1 base, and 11 bases stayed unmatched. The CDR3 is 18 residues long. The CDR3 reads CASSFASGGWGSNQPQHF. DNA for the CDR3: TGTGCCAGCAGTTTCGCCTCAGGGGGCTGGGGAAGCAATCAGCCCCAGCATTTT.

Only one count was recorded for this clone. V gene TRBV4-2 combines with J gene TRBJ2-1; maybe TRBD2 (6 bases). V shed 0 bases and J shed 12 bases, with 9 bases lying between them. This CDR3 is built from 12 residues. Germline V CDR1 and CDR2: LGHNA, YNFKEQ. The CDR3 nucleotides read TGTGCCAGCAGCCAAGATAGGGGACTGCAGTTCTTC. Translating gives CASSQDRGLQFF.

The chain joins TRBV11-2 to TRBJ1-1, with D possibly TRBD1 on 6 matching bases. The CDR3 has 14 amino acids. Per the germline V gene, CDR1 is SGHAT and CDR2 is FQNNGV. V was trimmed by 5 bases and J by 3 bases, leaving 13 bases between them. The CDR3 sequence is CASSLGQTYTEAFF. The CDR3 coding sequence is TGTGCCAGCAGCCTTGGACAGACTTACACTGAAGCTTTCTTT.

This clone has only one observation. V and J are TRBV14 and TRBJ1-4, with D perhaps TRBD1 (5 bases). Trimming cost V 0 bases and J 7 bases, with 12 bases left between them. The CDR3 contains 15 residues. Germline CDR1 and CDR2: SGHDN and FVKESK. The CDR3 loop is CASSQETGGAEKLFF. CDR3 DNA: TGTGCCAGCAGCCAAGAGACGGGGGGTGCTGAAAAACTGTTTTTT.